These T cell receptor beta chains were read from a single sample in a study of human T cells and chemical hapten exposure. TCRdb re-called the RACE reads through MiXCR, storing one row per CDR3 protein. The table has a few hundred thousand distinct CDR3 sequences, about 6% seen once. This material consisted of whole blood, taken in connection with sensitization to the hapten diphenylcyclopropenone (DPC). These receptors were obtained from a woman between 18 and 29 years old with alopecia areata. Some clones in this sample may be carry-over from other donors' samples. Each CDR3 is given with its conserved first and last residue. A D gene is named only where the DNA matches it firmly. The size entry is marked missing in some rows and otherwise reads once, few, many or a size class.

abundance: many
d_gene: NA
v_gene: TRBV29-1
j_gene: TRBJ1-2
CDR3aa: CSVENLHF
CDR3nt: TGCAGCGTTGAAAATCTCCACTTC

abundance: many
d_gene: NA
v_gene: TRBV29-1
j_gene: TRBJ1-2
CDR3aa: CSVEDPRQARYGYTF
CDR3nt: TGCAGCGTTGAAGATCCGCGCCAGGCCCGCTATGGCTACACCTTC

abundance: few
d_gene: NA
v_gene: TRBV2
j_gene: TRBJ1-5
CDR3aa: CASSGGTQPQHF
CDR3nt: TGTGCCAGCAGCGGCGGTACTCAGCCCCAGCATTTT

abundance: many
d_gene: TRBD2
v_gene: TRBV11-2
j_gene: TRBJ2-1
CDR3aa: CASSPAGASYNEQFF
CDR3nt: TGTGCCAGCAGCCCAGCGGGGGCGTCCTACAATGAGCAGTTCTTC

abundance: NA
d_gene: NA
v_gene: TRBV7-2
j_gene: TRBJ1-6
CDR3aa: CASSTGGEYNSPLHF
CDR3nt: TGTGCCAGCAGCACTGGCGGGGAGTATAATTCACCCCTCCACTTT

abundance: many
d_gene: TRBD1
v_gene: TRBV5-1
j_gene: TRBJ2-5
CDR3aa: CASSLDRGPETQYF
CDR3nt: TGCGCCAGCAGCTTGGACAGGGGGCCCGAGACCCAGTACTTC

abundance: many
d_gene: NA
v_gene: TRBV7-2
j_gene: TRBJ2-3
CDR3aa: CASSLGGLQQYF
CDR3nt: TGTGCCAGCAGCTTAGGCGGGCTTCAACAGTATTTT

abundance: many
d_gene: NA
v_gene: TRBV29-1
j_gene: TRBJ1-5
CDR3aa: CSVEQGLNQPQHF
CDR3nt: TGCAGCGTTGAGCAGGGGTTAAATCAGCCCCAGCATTTT

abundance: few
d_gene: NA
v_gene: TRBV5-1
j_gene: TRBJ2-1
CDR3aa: CASSLGPSGINEQFF
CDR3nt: TGCGCCAGCAGCTTGGGTCCCTCAGGGATAAATGAGCAGTTCTTC

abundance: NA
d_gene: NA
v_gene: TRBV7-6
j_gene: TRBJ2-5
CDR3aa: CASSLAPSLGGETQYF
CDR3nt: TGTGCCAGCAGCTTAGCTCCTAGCTTGGGTGGTGAGACCCAGTACTTC

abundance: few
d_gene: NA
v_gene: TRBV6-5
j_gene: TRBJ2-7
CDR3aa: CASSPDVVYEQYF
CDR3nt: TGTGCCAGCAGCCCGGACGTAGTCTACGAGCAGTACTTC

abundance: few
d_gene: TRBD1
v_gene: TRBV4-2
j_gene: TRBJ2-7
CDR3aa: CASSPTGQGTYEQYF
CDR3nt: TGTGCCAGCAGCCCCACCGGACAGGGTACCTACGAGCAGTACTTC

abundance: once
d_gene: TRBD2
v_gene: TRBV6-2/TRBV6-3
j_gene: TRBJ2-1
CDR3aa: CASSSGGGALGEQFF
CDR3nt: TGTGCCAGCAGTTCTGGCGGGGGGGCTTTAGGTGAGCAGTTCTTC

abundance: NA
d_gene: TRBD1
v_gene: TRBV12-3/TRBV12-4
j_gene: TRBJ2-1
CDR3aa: CASSLDDRGRFF
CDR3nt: TGTGCCAGCAGTTTAGACGACAGGGGTCGGTTCTTC

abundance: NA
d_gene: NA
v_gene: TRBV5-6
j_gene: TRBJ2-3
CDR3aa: CASTPGPSSTDTQYF
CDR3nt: TGTGCCAGCACCCCCGGACCGTCTAGCACAGATACGCAGTATTTT

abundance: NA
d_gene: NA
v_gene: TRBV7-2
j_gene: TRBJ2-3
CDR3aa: CASSLAEVPDTQYF
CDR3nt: TGTGCCAGCAGCTTAGCTGAAGTCCCAGATACGCAGTATTTT

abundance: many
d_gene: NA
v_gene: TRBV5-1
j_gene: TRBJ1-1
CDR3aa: CASSLAQRYTEAFF
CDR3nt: TGCGCCAGCAGCTTGGCCCAGCGGTACACTGAAGCTTTCTTT

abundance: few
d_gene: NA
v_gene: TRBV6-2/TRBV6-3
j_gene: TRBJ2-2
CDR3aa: CASSGTYRELFF
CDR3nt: TGTGCCAGCAGTGGAACCTACCGGGAGCTGTTTTTT

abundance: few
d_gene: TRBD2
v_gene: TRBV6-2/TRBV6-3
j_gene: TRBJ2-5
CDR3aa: CASSPSGGGSETQYF
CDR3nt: TGTGCCAGCAGCCCCAGCGGGGGGGGTTCGGAGACCCAGTACTTC

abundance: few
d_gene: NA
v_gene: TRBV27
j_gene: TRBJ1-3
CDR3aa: CASSVTGSGNTIYF
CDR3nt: TGTGCCAGCAGTGTAACAGGGTCAGGAAACACCATATATTTT

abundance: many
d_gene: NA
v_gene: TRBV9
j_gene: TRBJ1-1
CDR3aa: CASSPRTVPNTEAFF
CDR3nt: TGTGCCAGCAGCCCCCGGACAGTACCGAACACTGAAGCTTTCTTT

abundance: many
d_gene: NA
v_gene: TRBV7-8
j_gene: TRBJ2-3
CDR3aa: CASSTKPGTNTDTQYF
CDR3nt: TGTGCCAGCAGCACCAAGCCCGGGACCAACACAGATACGCAGTATTTT

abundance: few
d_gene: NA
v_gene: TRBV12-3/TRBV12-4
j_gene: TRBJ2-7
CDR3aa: CASSHVQAVYEQYF
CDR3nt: TGTGCCAGCAGTCATGTCCAGGCAGTTTACGAGCAGTACTTC

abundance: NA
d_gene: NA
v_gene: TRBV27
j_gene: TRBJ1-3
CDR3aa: CASSLARGNTIYF
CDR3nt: TGTGCCAGCAGTTTAGCCAGGGGAAACACCATATATTTT

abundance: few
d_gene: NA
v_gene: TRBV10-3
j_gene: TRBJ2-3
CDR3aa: CAISRGADTDTQYF
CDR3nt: TGTGCCATCAGTAGAGGGGCGGACACAGATACGCAGTATTTT

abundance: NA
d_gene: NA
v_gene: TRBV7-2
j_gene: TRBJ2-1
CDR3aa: CASSLPSLNEQFF
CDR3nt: TGTGCCAGCAGCTTACCTAGCCTGAATGAGCAGTTCTTC

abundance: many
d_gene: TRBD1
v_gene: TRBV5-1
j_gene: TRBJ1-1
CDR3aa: CASSSSTGLRGAFF
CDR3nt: TGCGCCAGCAGCTCCTCGACGGGACTCAGGGGGGCTTTCTTT

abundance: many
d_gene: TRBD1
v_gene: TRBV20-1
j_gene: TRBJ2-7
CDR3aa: CSAIGPQQGTGSRASYEQYF
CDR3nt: TGCAGTGCTATCGGTCCTCAACAAGGGACAGGCTCTCGGGCTAGCTACGAGCAGTACTTC

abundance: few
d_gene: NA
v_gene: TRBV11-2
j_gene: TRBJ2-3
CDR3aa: CASSLERAVRDTQYF
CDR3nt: TGTGCCAGCAGCTTAGAACGAGCGGTGCGGGATACGCAGTATTTT

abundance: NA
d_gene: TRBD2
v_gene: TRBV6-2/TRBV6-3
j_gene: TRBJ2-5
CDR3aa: CASIPGVAGPQETQYF
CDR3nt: TGTGCCAGCATCCCCGGTGTAGCGGGGCCGCAAGAGACCCAGTACTTC

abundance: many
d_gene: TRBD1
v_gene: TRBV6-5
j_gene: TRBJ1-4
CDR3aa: CASSRTGGEKLFF
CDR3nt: TGTGCCAGCAGTCGGACAGGGGGTGAAAAACTGTTTTTT

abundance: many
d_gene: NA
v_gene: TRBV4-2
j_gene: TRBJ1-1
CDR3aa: CASSLKITPTEAFF
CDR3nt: TGTGCCAGCAGCCTAAAGATAACACCCACTGAAGCTTTCTTT

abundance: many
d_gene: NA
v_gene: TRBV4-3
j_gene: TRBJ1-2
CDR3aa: CASSQDEAGQAYGYTF
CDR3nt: TGCGCCAGCAGCCAAGATGAGGCAGGGCAGGCTTATGGCTACACCTTC

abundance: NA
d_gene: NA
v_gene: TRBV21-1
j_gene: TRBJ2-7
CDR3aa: CASRTGQGSEQYF
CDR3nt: TGTGCCAGCAGGACCGGACAGGGCTCCGAGCAGTACTTC

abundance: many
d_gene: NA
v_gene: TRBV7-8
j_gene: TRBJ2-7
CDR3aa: CASSLALTYEQYF
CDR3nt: TGTGCCAGCAGCTTAGCGCTTACCTACGAGCAGTACTTC

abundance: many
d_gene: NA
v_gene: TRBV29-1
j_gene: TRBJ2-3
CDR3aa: CSVELGTQDTQYF
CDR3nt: TGCAGCGTTGAATTGGGGACACAAGATACGCAGTATTTT

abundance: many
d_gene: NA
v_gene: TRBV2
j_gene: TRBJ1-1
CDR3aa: CASSEVLGTEAFF
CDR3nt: TGTGCCAGCAGTGAAGTCTTAGGCACTGAAGCTTTCTTT

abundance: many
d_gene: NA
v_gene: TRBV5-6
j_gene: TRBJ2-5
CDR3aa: CASSRLGAGQETQYF
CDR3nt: TGTGCCAGCAGCCGTTTGGGGGCAGGGCAAGAGACCCAGTACTTC

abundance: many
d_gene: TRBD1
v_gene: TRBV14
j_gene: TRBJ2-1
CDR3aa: CASSRRGTASYNEQFF
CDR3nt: TGTGCCAGCAGCCGAAGAGGGACAGCATCCTACAATGAGCAGTTCTTC

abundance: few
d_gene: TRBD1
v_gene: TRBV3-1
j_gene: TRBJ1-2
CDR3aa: CASSRQTGTIFYGYTF
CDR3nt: TGTGCCAGCAGCCGACAGACAGGGACGATTTTCTATGGCTACACCTTC

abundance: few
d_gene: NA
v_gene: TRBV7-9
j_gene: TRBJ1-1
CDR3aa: CASSLEGMGTEAFF
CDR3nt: TGTGCCAGCAGCTTAGAGGGAATGGGCACTGAAGCTTTCTTT

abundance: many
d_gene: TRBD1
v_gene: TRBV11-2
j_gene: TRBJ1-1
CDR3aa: CASSLADRTAFF
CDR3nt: TGTGCCAGCAGCTTAGCGGACAGGACGGCTTTCTTT

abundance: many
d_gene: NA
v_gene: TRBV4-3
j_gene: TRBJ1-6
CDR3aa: CASSQASGDNSPLHF
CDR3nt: TGCGCCAGCAGCCAAGCCAGCGGTGATAATTCACCCCTCCACTTT

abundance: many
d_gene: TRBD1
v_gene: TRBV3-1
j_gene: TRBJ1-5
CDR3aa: CASSQTTGGNQPQHF
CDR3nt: TGTGCCAGCAGCCAAACGACAGGGGGCAATCAGCCCCAGCATTTT

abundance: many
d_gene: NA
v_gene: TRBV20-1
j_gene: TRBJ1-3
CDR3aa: CSSKGSSGNTIYF
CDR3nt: TGCAGTTCGAAAGGGAGCTCTGGAAACACCATATATTTT

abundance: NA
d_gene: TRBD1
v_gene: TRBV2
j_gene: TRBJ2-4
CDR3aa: CASSPGQGARSIQYF
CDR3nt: TGTGCCAGCAGTCCTGGACAGGGGGCACGAAGCATTCAGTACTTC

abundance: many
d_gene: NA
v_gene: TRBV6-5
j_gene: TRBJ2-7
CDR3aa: CASSYQPGAHYEQYF
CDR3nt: TGTGCCAGCAGTTACCAGCCGGGGGCCCACTACGAGCAGTACTTC

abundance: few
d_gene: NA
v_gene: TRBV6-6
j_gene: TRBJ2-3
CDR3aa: CASSYSRGSRHRTDTQYF
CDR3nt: TGTGCCAGCAGTTACTCCCGGGGTAGTCGGCACCGCACAGATACGCAGTATTTT

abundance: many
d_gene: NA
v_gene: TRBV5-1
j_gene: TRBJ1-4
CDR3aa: CASSLGSVLAANEKLFF
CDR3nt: TGCGCCAGCAGCTTGGGGTCCGTCCTGGCAGCTAATGAAAAACTGTTTTTT

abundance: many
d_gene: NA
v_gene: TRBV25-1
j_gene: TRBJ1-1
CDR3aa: CASSFLADTEAFF
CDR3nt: TGTGCCAGCAGTTTCCTAGCGGACACTGAAGCTTTCTTT

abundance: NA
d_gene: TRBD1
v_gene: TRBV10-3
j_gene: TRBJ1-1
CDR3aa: CAGSGGLDTEAFF
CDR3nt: TGTGCCGGCTCAGGGGGTCTGGACACTGAAGCTTTCTTT